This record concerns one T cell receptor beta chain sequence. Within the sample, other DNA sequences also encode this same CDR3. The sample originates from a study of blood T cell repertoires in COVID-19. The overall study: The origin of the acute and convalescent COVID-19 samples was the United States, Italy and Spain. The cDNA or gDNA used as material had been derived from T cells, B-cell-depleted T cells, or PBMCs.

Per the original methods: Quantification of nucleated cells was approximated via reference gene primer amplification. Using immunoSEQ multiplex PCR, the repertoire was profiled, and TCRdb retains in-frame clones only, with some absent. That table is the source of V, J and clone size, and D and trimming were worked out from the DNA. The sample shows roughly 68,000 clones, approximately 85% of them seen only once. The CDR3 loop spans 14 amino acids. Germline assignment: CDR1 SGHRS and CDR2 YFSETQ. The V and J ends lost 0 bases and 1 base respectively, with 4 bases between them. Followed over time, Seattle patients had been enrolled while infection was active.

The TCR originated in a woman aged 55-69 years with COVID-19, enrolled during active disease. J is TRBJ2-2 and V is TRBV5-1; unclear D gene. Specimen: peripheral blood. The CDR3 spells CASSLGQNTGELFF. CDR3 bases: TGCGCCAGCAGCTTGGGACAGAACACCGGGGAGCTGTTTTTT.